Listed below are T cell receptor beta chains from one sample, sequenced in a study of blood T cell repertoires in COVID-19. Some clones are missing from TCRdb's copy, which holds only in-frame ones; the method was immunoSEQ multiplex PCR. Among some 200,000 clones listed, about four fifths were seen once. The material sequenced was peripheral blood. Source of these receptors: an elderly woman with acute or convalescent COVID-19. Each CDR3 is given with its conserved first and last residue. Fields, in order: clone size, J gene, V gene, D gene, CDR3 protein, CDR3 DNA. D genes are given only for firm matches. Clone size is shown for a subset of rows, as once, few, many or a class of expanded clone.

>.|TRBJ2-2|TRBV5-6|TRBD1
CASSLTGLNTGELFF
TGTGCCAGCAGCCTGACAGGGCTTAACACCGGGGAGCTGTTTTTT
>many|TRBJ1-6|TRBV11-3|.
CASSLEGVNSPLHF
TGTGCCAGCAGCTTGGAAGGAGTTAATTCACCCCTCCACTTT
>.|TRBJ2-7|TRBV10-3|TRBD2
CAISVTSGSYEQYF
TGTGCCATCAGTGTGACTAGCGGGAGCTACGAGCAGTACTTC
>.|TRBJ2-3|TRBV19|.
CASSPTSLPDTQYF
TGTGCCAGTAGCCCTACTAGTCTCCCAGATACGCAGTATTTT
>once|TRBJ1-4|TRBV7-9|.
CASSPRQTNEKLFF
TGTGCCAGCAGCCCTCGACAGACAAATGAAAAACTGTTTTTT
>.|TRBJ1-1|TRBV7-2|.
CASSLGRALNTEAFF
TGTGCCAGCAGCTTGGGGCGCGCGCTGAACACTGAAGCTTTCTTT
>.|TRBJ2-1|TRBV7-8|TRBD2
CASSLEPPLSGASYNEQFF
TGTGCCAGCAGCTTAGAGCCCCCCCTTAGCGGGGCGTCCTACAATGAGCAGTTCTTC
>.|TRBJ2-5|TRBV5-1|.
CASSSLGANQETQYF
TGCGCCAGCAGCTCCCTAGGGGCGAACCAAGAGACCCAGTACTTC
>.|TRBJ1-5|TRBV10-3|.
CAIRGNSNQPQHF
TGTGCCATTCGGGGGAATAGCAATCAGCCCCAGCATTTT
>.|TRBJ1-1|TRBV30|TRBD1
CAWSAQRTGGWDTEAFF
TGTGCCTGGAGCGCCCAAAGGACAGGGGGCTGGGACACTGAAGCTTTCTTT
>.|TRBJ1-2|TRBV24-1|TRBD1
CATRPTGVSGYTF
TGTGCCACCAGGCCGACAGGGGTCAGTGGCTACACCTTC
>.|TRBJ1-2|TRBV10-3|TRBD1
CAIRGQGVYGYTF
TGTGCCATCAGGGGACAGGGGGTCTATGGCTACACCTTC
>.|TRBJ2-7|TRBV30|TRBD1
CAWTGGFEQYF
TGTGCCTGGACAGGGGGCTTCGAGCAGTACTTC